The clone carrying this TCR beta chain was picked up many times. Its specificity is not known. The data were obtained in a study of lung T cells in sarcoidosis with Löfgren's syndrome. The study's findings and limits: TRAV12-1 preferentially paired with TRBV2, with homologous CDR3s.

The V gene lost 1 base and the J gene lost 0 bases, with 7 bases spanning the gap. This CDR3 is built from 15 residues. Germline V gene lookup returns CDR1 LGHDT and CDR2 YNNKEL (reference sequence). Using its own MiXCR run on the reads, TCRdb lists one record per CDR3 protein. The sample has some 65,000 distinct CDR3 sequences, over 20% seen once. The TCR comes from a human donor with sarcoidosis (Löfgren's syndrome or another form), or a control subject (not recorded which). Sequencing input: CD4+ T cells from PBMCs. V gene TRBV3-1 combines with J gene TRBJ1-5; D is unresolved. CDR3 bases: TGTGCCAGCAGCCAAGCCACCATTAGCAATCAGCCCCAGCATTTT. It specifies CASSQATISNQPQHF.